The 6 T cell receptor beta chains reported below all come from one sample, sequenced in a study of blood T cell repertoires in COVID-19. Repertoires were generated with immunoSEQ multiplex PCR, while TCRdb's copy carries only in-frame clones and drops some. The sample has 150,000 to 200,000 clones, 70% to 90% seen once. The sample taken for sequencing was peripheral blood. The receptors derive from a human donor in a cohort sampled during active COVID-19.

This clone was seen only a few times. The rearrangement links TRBV11-2 to TRBJ2-3; no clear D gene. Per germline, CDR1 SGHAT and CDR2 FQNNGV. CDR3 length: 11 amino acids. V lost 7 bases to trimming and J lost 6 bases, with 8 bases between them. CDR3 sequence reads: CASTPRDTQYF. CDR3 nucleotide sequence: TGTGCCAGCACCCCGAGGGATACGCAGTATTTT.

The chain recombines TRBV29-1 with TRBJ2-3; a possible D gene is TRBD1 (5 bases). CDR1 is SQVTM, CDR2 ANQGSEA, per germline. The CDR3 length is 14 residues. V lost 2 bases, J lost 2 bases, and 11 bases lay in between. This chain's CDR3 is CSVERQGLTDTQYF. In DNA form, the CDR3 reads TGCAGCGTTGAACGGCAGGGCCTCACAGATACGCAGTATTTT.

This clone was counted a single time. The gene calls are TRBV6-5 and TRBJ2-3; 12 nucleotides line up with TRBD2. This CDR3 comprises 15 residues. Trimming removed 6 bases from V and 2 bases from J; junction bases left unmatched: 3. CDR1 MNHEY and CDR2 SVGAGI come from the germline V gene. CDR3 in DNA: TGTGCCAGCAGCACTAGCGGGGGGCCCACAGATACGCAGTATTTT. This gives the protein CASSTSGGPTDTQYF.

As to this clone: Given a much more abundant clone one base away, this may be a read error. This chain uses TRBV5-4 with TRBJ1-3; D is unclear. The germline V gene has CDR1 SGHNT and CDR2 YYREEE (reference sequence). The CDR3 sequence is 13 residues long. Trimming removed 3 bases from V and 0 bases from J, with 4 bases in between. For the CDR3, the DNA is TGTGCCAGCAGCTCCTCCTCTGGAAACACCATATATTTT. It yields the protein CASSSSSGNTIYF. The entire variable domain, with the rest obtained from reference TRBV5-4 and TRBJ1-3, is as follows: ETGVTQSPTHLIKTRGQQVTLRCSSQSGHNTVSWYQQALGQGPQFIFQYYREEENGRGNFPPRFSGLQFPNYSSELNVNALELDDSALYLCASSSSSGNTIYFGEGSWLTVV.

The CDR3 DNA reads TGTGCCAGTAGTGAACAGGGTGGCTACACCTTC. As protein: CASSEQGGYTF. The genes are TRBV19 and TRBJ1-2; D is possibly TRBD1 (6 bases). Trimming pared 5 bases from V and 7 bases from J, leaving 8 bases between. This CDR3 spans 11 amino acids. Looked up from germline, CDR1 is LNHDA and CDR2 is SQIVND (reference sequence). Supplemented by reference TRBV19 and TRBJ1-2, the full variable domain reads DGGITQSPKYLFRKEGQNVTLSCEQNLNHDAMYWYRQDPGQGLRLIYYSQIVNDFQKGDIAEGYSVSREKKESFPLTVTSAQKNPTAFYLCASSEQGGYTFGSGTRLTVV.

The chain recombines TRBV27 with TRBJ2-2; a possible D gene is TRBD1 (5 bases). The V and J ends lost 5 bases and 3 bases respectively, with 10 bases between them. The CDR3 has 14 amino acids. Looked up from germline, CDR1 is MNHEY and CDR2 is SMNVEV (reference sequence). The CDR3 DNA is TGTGCCAGCAGTCCCTACAGGTACACCGGGGAGCTGTTTTTT. As protein: CASSPYRYTGELFF.